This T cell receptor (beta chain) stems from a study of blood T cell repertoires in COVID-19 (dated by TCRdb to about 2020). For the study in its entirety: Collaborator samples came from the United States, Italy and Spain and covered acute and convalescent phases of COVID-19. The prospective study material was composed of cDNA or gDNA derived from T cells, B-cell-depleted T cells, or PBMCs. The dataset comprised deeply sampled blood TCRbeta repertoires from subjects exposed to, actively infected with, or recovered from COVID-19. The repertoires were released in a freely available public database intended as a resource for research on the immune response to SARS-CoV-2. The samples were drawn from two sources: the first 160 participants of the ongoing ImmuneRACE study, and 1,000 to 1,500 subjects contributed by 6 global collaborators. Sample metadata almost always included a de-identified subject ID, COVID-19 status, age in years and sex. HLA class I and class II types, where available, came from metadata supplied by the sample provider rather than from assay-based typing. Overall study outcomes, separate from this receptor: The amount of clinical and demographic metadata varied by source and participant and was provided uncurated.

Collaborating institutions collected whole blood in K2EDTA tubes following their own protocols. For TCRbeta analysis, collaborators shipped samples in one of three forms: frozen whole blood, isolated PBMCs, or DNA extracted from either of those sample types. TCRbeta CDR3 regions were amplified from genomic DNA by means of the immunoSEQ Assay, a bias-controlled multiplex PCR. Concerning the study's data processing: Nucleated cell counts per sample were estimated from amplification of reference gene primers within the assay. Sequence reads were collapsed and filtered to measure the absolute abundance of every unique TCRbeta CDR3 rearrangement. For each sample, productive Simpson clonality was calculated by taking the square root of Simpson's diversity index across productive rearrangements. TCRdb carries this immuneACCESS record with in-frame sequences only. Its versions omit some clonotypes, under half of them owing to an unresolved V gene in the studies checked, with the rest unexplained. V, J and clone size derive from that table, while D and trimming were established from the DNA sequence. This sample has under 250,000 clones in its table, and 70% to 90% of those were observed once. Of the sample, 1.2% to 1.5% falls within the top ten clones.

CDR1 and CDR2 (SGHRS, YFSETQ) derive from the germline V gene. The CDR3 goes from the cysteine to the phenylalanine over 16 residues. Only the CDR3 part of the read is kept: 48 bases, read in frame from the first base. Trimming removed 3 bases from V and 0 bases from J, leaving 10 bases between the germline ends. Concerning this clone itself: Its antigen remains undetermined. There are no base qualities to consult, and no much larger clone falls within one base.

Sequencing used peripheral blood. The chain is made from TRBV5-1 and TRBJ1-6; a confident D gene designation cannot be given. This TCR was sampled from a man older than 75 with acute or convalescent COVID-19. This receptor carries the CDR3 CASSSTVPSYNSPLHF. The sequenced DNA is TGCGCCAGCAGCTCTACAGTGCCCTCCTATAATTCACCCCTCCACTTT.